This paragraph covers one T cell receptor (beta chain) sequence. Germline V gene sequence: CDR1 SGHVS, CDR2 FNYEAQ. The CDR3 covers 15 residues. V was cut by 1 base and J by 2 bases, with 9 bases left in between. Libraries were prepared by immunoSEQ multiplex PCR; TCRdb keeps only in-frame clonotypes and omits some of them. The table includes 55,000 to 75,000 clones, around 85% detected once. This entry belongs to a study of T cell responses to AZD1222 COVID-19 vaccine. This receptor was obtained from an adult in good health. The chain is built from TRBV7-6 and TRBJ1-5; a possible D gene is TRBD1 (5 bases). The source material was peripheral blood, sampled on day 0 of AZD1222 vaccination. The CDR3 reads CASSLGQSGNQPQHF. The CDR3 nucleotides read TGTGCCAGCAGCTTAGGACAGTCTGGCAATCAGCCCCAGCATTTT.